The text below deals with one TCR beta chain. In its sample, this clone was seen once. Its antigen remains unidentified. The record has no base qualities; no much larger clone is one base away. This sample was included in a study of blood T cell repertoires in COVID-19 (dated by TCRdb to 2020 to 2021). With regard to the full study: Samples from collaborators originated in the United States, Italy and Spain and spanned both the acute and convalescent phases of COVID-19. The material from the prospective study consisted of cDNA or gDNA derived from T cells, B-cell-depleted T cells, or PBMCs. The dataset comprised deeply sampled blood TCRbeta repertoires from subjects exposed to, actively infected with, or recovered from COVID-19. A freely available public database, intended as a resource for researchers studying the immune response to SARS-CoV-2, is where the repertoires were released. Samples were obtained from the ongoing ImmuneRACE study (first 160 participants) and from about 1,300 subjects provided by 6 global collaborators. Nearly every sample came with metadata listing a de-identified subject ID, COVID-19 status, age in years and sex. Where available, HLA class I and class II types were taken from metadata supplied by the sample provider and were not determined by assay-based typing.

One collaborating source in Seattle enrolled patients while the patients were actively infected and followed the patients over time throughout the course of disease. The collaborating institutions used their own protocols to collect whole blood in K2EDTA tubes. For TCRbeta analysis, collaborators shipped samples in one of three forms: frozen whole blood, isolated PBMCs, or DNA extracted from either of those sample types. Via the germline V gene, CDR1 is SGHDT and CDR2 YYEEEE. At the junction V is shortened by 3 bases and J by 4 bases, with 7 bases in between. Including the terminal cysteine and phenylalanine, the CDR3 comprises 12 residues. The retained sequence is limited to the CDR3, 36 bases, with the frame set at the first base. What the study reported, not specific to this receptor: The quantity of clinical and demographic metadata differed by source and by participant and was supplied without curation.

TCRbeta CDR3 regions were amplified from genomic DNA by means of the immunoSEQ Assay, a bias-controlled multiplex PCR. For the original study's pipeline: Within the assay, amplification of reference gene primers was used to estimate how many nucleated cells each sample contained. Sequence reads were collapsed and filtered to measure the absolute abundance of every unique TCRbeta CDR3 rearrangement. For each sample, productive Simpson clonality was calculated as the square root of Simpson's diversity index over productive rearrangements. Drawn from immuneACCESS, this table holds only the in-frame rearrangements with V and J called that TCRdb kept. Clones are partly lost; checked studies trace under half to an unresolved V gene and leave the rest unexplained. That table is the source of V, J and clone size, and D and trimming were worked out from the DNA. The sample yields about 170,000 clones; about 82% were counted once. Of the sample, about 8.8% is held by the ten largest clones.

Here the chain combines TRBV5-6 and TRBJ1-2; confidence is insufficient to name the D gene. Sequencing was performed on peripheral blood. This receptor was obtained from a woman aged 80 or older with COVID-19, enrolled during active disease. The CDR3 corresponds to CASSSDGYGYTF. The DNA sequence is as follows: TGTGCCAGCAGCTCAGATGGCTATGGCTACACCTTC.